These T cell receptor beta chains were read from a single sample in a study of cytomegalovirus exposure and HLA in healthy donors. Libraries were prepared by immunoSEQ multiplex PCR; TCRdb keeps only in-frame clonotypes and omits some of them. This repertoire shows over 80,000 clones, over 60% found once; its top ten account for around 15%. Sequenced: PBMCs. These receptors were taken from a man aged 55 to 70 in good health and CMV-seropositive. Each CDR3 is given with its conserved first and last residue. Each record gives: V gene, D gene, J gene, clone size, CDR3 DNA, CDR3 protein. A D gene is named only where the DNA matches it firmly. Clone sizes are given selectively: once, few, many, or a class where the clone is expanded.

TRBV11-2,.,TRBJ2-1,once,TGTGCCAGCAGCTACCGGACAGCCTACAATGAGCAGTTCTTC,CASSYRTAYNEQFF
TRBV27,TRBD1,TRBJ2-7,.,TGTGCCAGCAGTTCACCGGGACAGGGGTTCAAGCAGTACTTC,CASSSPGQGFKQYF
TRBV6-1,.,TRBJ2-1,.,TGTGCCAGCAGTGAAGCTAGGAGGGTGGGGGGTAATGAGCAGTTCTTC,CASSEARRVGGNEQFF
TRBV5-6,.,TRBJ1-4,once,TGTGCCAGCAGCTTGGCGGGAATTGCAACTAATGAAAAACTGTTTTTT,CASSLAGIATNEKLFF
TRBV5-4,.,TRBJ1-6,.,TGTGCCAGCAGCTTGGGGTTAGGACAGAATTCACCCCTCCACTTT,CASSLGLGQNSPLHF
TRBV29-1,.,TRBJ1-2,.,TGCAGCGGATCGGACAACCCCTATGGCTACACCTTC,CSGSDNPYGYTF
TRBV6-6,TRBD1,TRBJ2-3,.,TGTGCCAGCAGCTCCCGGACAGGTCCTAGCACAGATACGCAGTATTTT,CASSSRTGPSTDTQYF
TRBV11-2,.,TRBJ2-7,once,TGTGCCAGCAGCCAAGGAGCGCCGAGCTCCTACGAGCAGTACTTC,CASSQGAPSSYEQYF
TRBV15,.,TRBJ1-3,.,TGTGCCACCAGCAGAGGGACAATAGGAAACACCATATATTTT,CATSRGTIGNTIYF
TRBV30,.,TRBJ2-7,.,TGTGCCTGGAGTGTAACACCCTACGAGCAGTACTTC,CAWSVTPYEQYF
TRBV25-1,.,TRBJ2-7,.,TGTGCCAGCAGTGAACGGAGCCACGAGCAGTACTTC,CASSERSHEQYF
TRBV5-3,TRBD1,TRBJ1-1,.,TGTGCCAGAAGCCAAGACAGGGAAGAAACTGAAGCTTTCTTT,CARSQDREETEAFF
TRBV2,.,TRBJ2-7,.,TGTGCCAGCAAACCTTCACCTACGTCCGAGCAGTACTTC,CASKPSPTSEQYF
TRBV7-8,TRBD2,TRBJ2-7,.,TGTGCCAGCAGCGCAAGCGGGGTGGAGGCCTACGAGCAGTACTTC,CASSASGVEAYEQYF
TRBV2,TRBD1,TRBJ1-5,few,TGTGCCAGCAGTGAACAGGGGGAGAATCAGCCCCAGCATTTT,CASSEQGENQPQHF
TRBV19,TRBD2,TRBJ2-3,.,TGTGCCAGTAGTACCCGGACTAGCGAGGAGTCAGATACGCAGTATTTT,CASSTRTSEESDTQYF
TRBV7-9,TRBD1,TRBJ2-1,.,TGTGCCAGCAGCAAGGACAGGGACAACTACAATGAGCAGTTCTTC,CASSKDRDNYNEQFF
TRBV7-2,TRBD1,TRBJ1-1,.,TGTGCCAGCAGCTCCTTGGACAGGGACACTGAAGCTTTCTTT,CASSSLDRDTEAFF
TRBV30,.,TRBJ2-7,.,TGTGCCTGGACTCGCCCACCGGGCGAGCAGTACTTC,CAWTRPPGEQYF
TRBV19,.,TRBJ1-2,.,TGTGCCAGCACCCAAGACCTAGAAACTAACTATGGCTACACCTTC,CASTQDLETNYGYTF
TRBV19,TRBD1,TRBJ2-7,.,TGTGCCAGTAGTATAGGGGCGACAGGGACGTCAGGCGAGCAGTACTTC,CASSIGATGTSGEQYF
TRBV7-9,.,TRBJ2-3,.,TGTGCCAGCAGCGCCGCACAGGGTTTTTTGTCAGATACGCAGTATTTT,CASSAAQGFLSDTQYF
TRBV4-2,.,TRBJ2-6,.,TGTGCCAGCAGCCAAGTCGGAGGCCTATCTGGGGCCAACGTCCTGACTTTC,CASSQVGGLSGANVLTF
TRBV11-2,TRBD2,TRBJ2-7,.,TGTGCCAGCAGCTTACTAGCGGGGGGGGCCTACGAGCAGTACTTC,CASSLLAGGAYEQYF
TRBV30,TRBD1,TRBJ2-1,.,TGTGCCTGGGAACCGGGACAGGGAGATGAGCAGTTCTTC,CAWEPGQGDEQFF
TRBV10-1,.,TRBJ2-2,.,TGCGCCAGCTCCCAGACTGCTGCGGAGCTGTTTTTT,CASSQTAAELFF
TRBV7-8,.,TRBJ1-1,few,TGTGCCAGCCGTCGGGCGGGTGAAGCTTTCTTT,CASRRAGEAFF
TRBV19,TRBD1,TRBJ1-1,.,TGTGCCAGTAGTAAACGGACAGGGAACACTGAAGCTTTCTTT,CASSKRTGNTEAFF
TRBV7-8,TRBD2,TRBJ2-3,.,TGTGCCAGCAGCTTAGATGAGGGGAGGGTCACAGATACGCAGTATTTT,CASSLDEGRVTDTQYF
TRBV5-6,.,TRBJ2-5,.,TGTGCCAGCAGCTTGCCGGAAGAGACCCAGTACTTC,CASSLPEETQYF
TRBV19,TRBD1,TRBJ2-7,.,TGTGCCAGTAGTGGGACAGGGCGCTCCTACGAGCAGTACTTC,CASSGTGRSYEQYF
TRBV25-1,.,TRBJ2-5,once,TGTGCCAGCAGTGTCACTTCACTCTCACGACAAGAGACCCAGTACTTC,CASSVTSLSRQETQYF
TRBV10-1,TRBD1,TRBJ2-1,once,TGCGCCAGCAGTGAGTCCCGGGACAGGGTAGGAGGGGGATACTATGAGCAGTTCTTC,CASSESRDRVGGGYYEQFF
TRBV6-1,.,TRBJ1-2,.,TGTGCCAGCAGTGAATTGACTTTCGGTTATGGCTACACCTTC,CASSELTFGYGYTF
TRBV27,.,TRBJ1-2,.,TGTGCCAGCACCCCGGGACAAGCCTATGGCTACACCTTC,CASTPGQAYGYTF
TRBV6-4,TRBD1,TRBJ2-7,.,TGTGCCAGCAGGAACCACCGGACAGGGTGGAGCGAGCAGTACTTC,CASRNHRTGWSEQYF
TRBV5-4,TRBD1,TRBJ1-1,.,TGTGCCAGCAGCCAAAGGACAGGGGACACTGAAGCTTTCTTT,CASSQRTGDTEAFF
TRBV7-2,.,TRBJ1-2,.,TGTGCCAGCAGACCCGCGGAACAGGGTCATGGCTACACCTTC,CASRPAEQGHGYTF
TRBV7-6,TRBD1,TRBJ1-3,.,TGTGCCAGCAGCTTCGACAGGGCGGGTGGAAACACCATATATTTT,CASSFDRAGGNTIYF
TRBV6-6,TRBD2,TRBJ2-3,.,TGTGCCAGCAGACCAAGCGGGGGGGGGAAAGATACGCAGTATTTT,CASRPSGGGKDTQYF
TRBV28,TRBD1,TRBJ2-1,.,TGTGCCAGCAGTAATGATCAGGGGGTCGGTGAGCAGTTCTTC,CASSNDQGVGEQFF
TRBV5-1,.,TRBJ2-7,.,TGCGCCAGCAGCTTGGACATCTCTCTCTACGAGCAGTACTTC,CASSLDISLYEQYF
TRBV10-3,.,TRBJ2-2,.,TGTGCCACCGGAACCGGGACTAACACCGGGGAGCTGTTTTTT,CATGTGTNTGELFF
TRBV27,.,TRBJ2-4,.,TGTGCCAGCAGCCCCGAACTGGCGGGCGCCAAAAACATTCAGTACTTC,CASSPELAGAKNIQYF
TRBV29-1,.,TRBJ1-1,once,TGCAGCGTTGCAGGGTTAGGCACTGAAGCTTTCTTT,CSVAGLGTEAFF
TRBV18,TRBD1,TRBJ2-1,.,TGTGCCAGCTCATCCGGGACAGGGCCTTACAATGAGCAGTTCTTC,CASSSGTGPYNEQFF
TRBV5-1,.,TRBJ2-7,.,TGCGCCAGCAGCTCCAGGGAGGACGGCGAGCAGTACTTC,CASSSREDGEQYF
TRBV29-1,.,TRBJ2-7,.,TGCAGCGTCCGTCGTGCAGGGTCGGGCGAGCAGTACTTC,CSVRRAGSGEQYF
TRBV6-1,TRBD1,TRBJ2-7,.,TGTGCCAGCAAAAGACAGGGATCCCTATCCTACGAGCAGTACTTC,CASKRQGSLSYEQYF
TRBV7-2,.,TRBJ1-1,.,TGTGCCAGCAGCTTAGTGCAGCAGACTCGGAACACTGAAGCTTTCTTT,CASSLVQQTRNTEAFF
TRBV7-8,TRBD1,TRBJ1-5,.,TGTGCCGGCTCCGGGACAGCGAGCAATCAGCCCCAGCATTTT,CAGSGTASNQPQHF
TRBV16,.,TRBJ2-1,.,TGTGCCAGCAGCCAATCTAATCAGGGCCTGTGGTTCTTC,CASSQSNQGLWFF
TRBV7-6,TRBD1,TRBJ2-2,.,TGTGCCAGCACCAAATCCGGGACAGGGAACACCGGGGAGCTGTTTTTT,CASTKSGTGNTGELFF
TRBV9,.,TRBJ2-1,.,TGTGCCAGCAGCGGGGGAACTAGTACCAATGAGCAGTTCTTC,CASSGGTSTNEQFF
TRBV2,TRBD1,TRBJ1-5,.,TGTGCCAGCAGCCAAGGGACAGGGAGTCAGCCCCAGCATTTT,CASSQGTGSQPQHF
TRBV6-6,.,TRBJ2-5,.,TGTGCCAGCAGCCTCCAAGAGACCCAGTACTTC,CASSLQETQYF